This T cell receptor beta chain was profiled in a study of blood T cells in healthy people across ages. The authors extracted at least 5 micrograms of total RNA per sample. This clonotype has only a few counts. This CDR3 is built from 13 residues. Per the germline V gene, CDR1 is ENHRY and CDR2 is SYGVKD. J lost 5 bases, V lost 10 bases, and 9 bases had no gene match. For the second PCR, which ran for 7 to 11 cycles, a sample-barcoded 5' primer and a J-beta primer mix were used. TCRdb itself ran the 5' RACE reads through MiXCR, one entry per CDR3 protein. The repertoire holds about 780,000 distinct CDR3 sequences, 46% seen once, with 15% to 20% in the top ten.

This receptor was identified in a man older than 75 in good health. The chain uses TRBV10-3 and TRBJ2-5; 8 nucleotides match TRBD2. Sequenced input: blood. CDR3 loop: CASRFEREETQYF. The CDR3 DNA reads TGTGCCAGCCGGTTTGAGCGGGAGGAGACCCAGTACTTC.